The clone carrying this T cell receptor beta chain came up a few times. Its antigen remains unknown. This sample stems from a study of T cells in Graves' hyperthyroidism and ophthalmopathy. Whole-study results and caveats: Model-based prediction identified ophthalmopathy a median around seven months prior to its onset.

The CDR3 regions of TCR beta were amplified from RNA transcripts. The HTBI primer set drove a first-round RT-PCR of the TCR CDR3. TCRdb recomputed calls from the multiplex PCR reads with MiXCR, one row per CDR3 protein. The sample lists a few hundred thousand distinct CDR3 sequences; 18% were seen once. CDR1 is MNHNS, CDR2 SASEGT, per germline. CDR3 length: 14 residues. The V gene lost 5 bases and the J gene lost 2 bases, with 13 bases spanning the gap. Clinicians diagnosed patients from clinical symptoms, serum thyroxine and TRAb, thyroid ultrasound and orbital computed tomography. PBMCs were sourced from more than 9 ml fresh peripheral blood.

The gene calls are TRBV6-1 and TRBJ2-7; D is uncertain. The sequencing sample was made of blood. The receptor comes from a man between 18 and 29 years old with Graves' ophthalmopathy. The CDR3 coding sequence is TGTGCCAGCAGTAACGGGCCAGGCCCCTACGAGCAGTACTTC. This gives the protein CASSNGPGPYEQYF.